This T cell receptor beta chain appears in the sequencing data of a study of identical twins (dated by TCRdb to 2015 to 2016). Regarding the research as a whole: To test whether fetal clonotypes persist, the study used deep sequencing on TCR alpha and beta repertoires from monozygotic twins, unrelated adults of various ages, and cord blood. Replicate twin experiments were performed at different times using different library preparation protocols to rule out contamination. The full study reports these points: In monozygotic twins, recombination models systematically underestimated out-of-frame TCR alpha sharing, but the models matched the sharing seen between unrelated individuals. Because the same donors could not be followed over many years, the conclusions depended on cross-sectional statistical analysis. Compared with coincidental sharing between unrelated individuals, out-of-frame TCR alpha sequences shared between twins showed an excess of sequences with low generation probability. In beta out-of-frame sequences, excess twin sharing was weaker, because having fewer shared sequences lowered the signal-to-noise ratio. Fewer insertions were carried by abundant cord blood beta clonotypes, a similar but weaker trend appeared in young adult naive repertoires, and no such trend appeared in memory repertoires. Invariant T cells such as MAIT and iNKT could partly confound zero-insertion analyses, though diverse VJ usage argued against this for most clonotypes.

Every donor was a healthy Caucasian. Miltenyi CD45RO+ enrichment and human naive T-cell isolation kits were used to isolate memory (CD45RO+) and naive T cells from PBMC. CDR1 is given as DFQATT and CDR2 as SNEGSKA, both from the germline V gene (reference sequence). Deletion took 6 bases off V and 2 bases off J, with a span of 17 bases between the germline ends. From its cysteine to its phenylalanine, the CDR3 spans 15 amino acids. Just the 45-base CDR3 DNA is kept, in frame starting at base 1. This clonotype was recorded many times. Its antigen remains undetermined. No base-level quality is on record; no much larger clone is a single base apart. Library preparation used 5' RACE. Data came from an Illumina HiSeq 2000. A universal primer binding site was added through template switching, and the final cDNA carried a unique molecular identifier so that TCR cDNA molecules could be counted accurately. Specific primers in the conserved constant-segment region were used to synthesize first-strand cDNA for TCR alpha and beta chains. To control for contamination, each cDNA library was double barcoded with a SMART-Mk sample barcode plus Illumina barcodes. Two successive PCR steps introduced TruSeq adapter sequences along with Illumina sample barcodes. The TCR alpha and beta cDNA libraries were sequenced on the Illumina HiSeq platform using custom primers. The original methods were these. Raw reads were processed with MiGEC to extract unique molecular identifiers, and MiXCR was used to determine CDR3 positions. For each individual, recombination models were inferred using an EM algorithm with the repgenHMM and IGoR tools. Shared clonotype analysis was performed with the tcR package in R, normalizing sharing by the product of cloneset sizes. To study raw recombination free of thymic and clonal selection effects, out-of-frame nonproductive sequences were analyzed. The raw public data were reprocessed by TCRdb itself: fastp quality trimming at Q25, MiXCR clonotype calling, in-frame beta chains only. Every distinct CDR3 protein forms one entry, paired with its most common genes and DNA. Clone size and V and J calls follow TCRdb, not the original study. The sample profile shows 150,000 or so distinct CDR3 sequences; around 3.5% of them were found once. Of the sample, approximately 7.6% is held by the ten largest clones.

This receptor was obtained from a man between 18 and 29 years old in good health. The V and J genes are TRBV20-1 and TRBJ2-4; the D gene remains uncertain. The sequenced sample was memory T cells sorted from blood. This sample's cell subset or site label indicates: CD45RO+ enriched T cells. CDR3 protein: CSAGGVRLSKNIQYF. The nucleotide sequence reads as follows: TGCAGTGCCGGTGGAGTTCGCCTATCCAAAAACATTCAGTACTTC.